The rows below give T cell receptor beta chains drawn from one sample of a study of vaccination and CD4 T cells after COVID-19. Antigen specificity for these receptors is unknown. Each CDR3 protein gets one entry after TCRdb re-called the PCR reads with MiXCR. The data hold 15,000 to 17,000 distinct CDR3 sequences, with 39% observed a single time. The source material was CD4+ T cells from blood, cultured in vitro, sampled before SARS-CoV-2 vaccination. The receptor set was obtained from a human donor who had recovered from COVID-19. CDR3s include the opening cysteine and the closing phenylalanine or tryptophan. D genes are given only for firm matches. Clone size is given for some rows only: seen once, a few or many times, or a class if the clone is expanded.

V gene	J gene	D gene	clone size	CDR3 DNA	CDR3 protein
TRBV20-1	TRBJ2-3	NA	NA	TGCAGTGCTAGAGAGGGTGCAGATACGCAGTATTTT	CSAREGADTQYF
TRBV20-1	TRBJ1-6	TRBD1	NA	TGCAGTGCTACAATACCCGGAGGGGGCGCCCTGGGGTCACCCCTCCACTTT	CSATIPGGGALGSPLHF
TRBV5-3	TRBJ1-1	NA	few	TGTGCCAGCAGCCAGCGTGGAGAGGGGAACACTGAAGCTTTCTTT	CASSQRGEGNTEAFF
TRBV11-3	TRBJ1-6	NA	NA	TGTGCCAGCAGCCTAGGACCACCCAATTCACCCCTCCACTTT	CASSLGPPNSPLHF
TRBV20-1	TRBJ1-1	NA	few	TGCAGTGCTATATCTGGCGTCTCCGCAGGGCCTGAAGCTTTCTTT	CSAISGVSAGPEAFF
TRBV28	TRBJ1-2	NA	NA	TGTGCCAGCAGTTTTCTAACCTATGGCTACACCTTC	CASSFLTYGYTF
TRBV20-1	TRBJ1-1	NA	few	TGCAGTGCTAGATCCTTAGGGGAGGGGGTCGGTGAAGCTTTCTTT	CSARSLGEGVGEAFF
TRBV6-2/TRBV6-3	TRBJ2-3	NA	NA	TGTGCCAGCAGTTACGTCGACAGATTCACAGATACGCAGTATTTT	CASSYVDRFTDTQYF
TRBV20-1	TRBJ1-4	NA	few	TGCAGTGCTAGGCACTCCGCCAGTGATGAAAAACTGTTTTTT	CSARHSASDEKLFF
TRBV7-2	TRBJ2-7	NA	medium-sized	TGTGCCAGCAGCTTGCAACCGGGACCTCAATATGAGCAGTACTTC	CASSLQPGPQYEQYF
TRBV28	TRBJ1-5	NA	NA	TGTGCCAGCAGTTTGGGGGCAGGCACTAATCAGCCCCAGCATTTT	CASSLGAGTNQPQHF
TRBV7-9	TRBJ2-3	TRBD2	NA	TGTGCCAGCAGCTTAGCACTAGCGGGGGCCTCAGATACGCAGTATTTT	CASSLALAGASDTQYF
TRBV5-4	TRBJ1-1	NA	NA	TGTGCCAGCAGCTTTTCCGTGAAGGACACTGAAGCTTTCTTT	CASSFSVKDTEAFF
TRBV2	TRBJ2-5	TRBD2	NA	TGTGCCAGCAGGATGGCGGGGGGCGGACAAGAGACCCAGTACTTC	CASRMAGGGQETQYF
TRBV12-3/TRBV12-4	TRBJ2-5	NA	NA	TGTGCCAGCTCCCCGCTCCCTCAAGAGACCCAGTACTTC	CASSPLPQETQYF
TRBV20-1	TRBJ2-1	TRBD2	NA	TGCAGTGCTTGGATTGGACTAGCGGGAAACCTCAATGAGCAGTTCTTC	CSAWIGLAGNLNEQFF
TRBV6-1	TRBJ2-7	TRBD1	few	TGTGCCAGCAGTCGAAGGGGACAGGGAACCTACGAGCAGTACTTC	CASSRRGQGTYEQYF
TRBV19	TRBJ2-1	TRBD1	NA	TGTGCCAGTAGTATAGCGACAGGGGCCGTGTTCTTC	CASSIATGAVFF
TRBV11-2	TRBJ1-3	NA	few	TGTGCCAGCAGCTTAGAAGTGGGCGGCATATATTTT	CASSLEVGGIYF
TRBV27	TRBJ1-2	NA	few	TGTGCCAGCAGTCCCTCTCAGAAATACTATGGCTACACCTTC	CASSPSQKYYGYTF
TRBV7-2	TRBJ2-3	TRBD2	few	TGTGCCAGCAGCTTTGGGACTAGCCGAAGCACAGATACGCAGTATTTT	CASSFGTSRSTDTQYF
TRBV30	TRBJ1-2	NA	NA	TGTGCCTGGAGTGTAACGAAGGAGGGTGGCTACACCTTC	CAWSVTKEGGYTF
TRBV19	TRBJ2-2	TRBD1	NA	TGTGCCAGTACCCTCTTAAGGGGTACAGGGGTCGACACCGGGGAGCTGTTTTTT	CASTLLRGTGVDTGELFF
TRBV10-2	TRBJ1-6	NA	few	TGCGCCAGCCTTAATGGCCCCTATAATTCACCCCTCCACTTT	CASLNGPYNSPLHF